This paragraph covers one T cell receptor beta chain sequence. Germline-derived CDR1 and CDR2 are SGHVS and FNYEAQ. CDR3 length: 16 residues. Trimming pared 4 bases from V and 3 bases from J, leaving 16 bases between. Assay: immunoSEQ multiplex PCR; the TCRdb copy retains only in-frame clones and omits some. This table has about 120,000 clones, just under 90% appearing once. The data stem from a study of control samples from healthy donors and cancer patients. Sequenced: blood. The clonotype comes from a man aged 25-45 years in good health. This rearrangement joins TRBV7-6 to TRBJ1-3, with D maybe TRBD1 (5 bases). The CDR3 region has the DNA TGTGCCAGCAGCTCATCAGGGCTCGTCGATGGAAACACCATATATTTT. Amino acid sequence: CASSSSGLVDGNTIYF. The complete variable domain, with remaining parts taken from reference TRBV7-6 and TRBJ1-3, reads GAGVSQSPRYKVTKRGQDVALRCDPISGHVSLYWYRQALGQGPEFLTYFNYEAQQDKSGLPNDRFSAERPEGSISTLTIQRTEQRDSAMYRCASSSSGLVDGNTIYFGEGSWLTVV.